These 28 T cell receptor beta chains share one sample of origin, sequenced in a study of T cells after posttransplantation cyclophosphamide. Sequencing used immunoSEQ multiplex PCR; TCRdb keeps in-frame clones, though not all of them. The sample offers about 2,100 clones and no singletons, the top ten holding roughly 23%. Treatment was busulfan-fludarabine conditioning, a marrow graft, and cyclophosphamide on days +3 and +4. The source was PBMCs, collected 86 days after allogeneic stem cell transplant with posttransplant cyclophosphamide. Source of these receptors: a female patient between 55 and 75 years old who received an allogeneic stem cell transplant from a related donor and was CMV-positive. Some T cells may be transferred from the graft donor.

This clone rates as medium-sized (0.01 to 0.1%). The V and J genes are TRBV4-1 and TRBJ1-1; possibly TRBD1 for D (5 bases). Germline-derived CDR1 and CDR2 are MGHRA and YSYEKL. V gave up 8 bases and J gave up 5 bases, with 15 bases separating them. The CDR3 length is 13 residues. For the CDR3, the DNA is TGCGCCAGCGAGAGGGGCACTGGGACTGAAGCTTTCTTT. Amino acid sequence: CASERGTGTEAFF.

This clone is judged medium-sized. CDR3 region: CASSQSFNIWGRMNTEAFF. CDR3 bases: TGCGCCAGCAGCCAATCATTCAATATCTGGGGCCGAATGAACACTGAAGCTTTCTTT. The chain carries TRBV4-1 and TRBJ1-1; D is possibly TRBD1 (5 bases). V was clipped by 2 bases and J by 0 bases, with 22 bases between them. The CDR3 runs 19 residues. The germline V gene has CDR1 MGHRA and CDR2 YSYEKL.

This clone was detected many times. CDR3 sequence: CASSVDLIPSYNEQFF. Here the CDR3 DNA reads TGTGCCAGCAGCGTAGACTTGATCCCCTCCTACAATGAGCAGTTCTTC. The V call is TRBV9, the J call TRBJ2-1; D gene uncertain. The CDR3 runs 16 residues. Germline V lookup: CDR1 SGDLS, CDR2 YYNGEE. V was clipped by 0 bases and J by 0 bases, with 10 bases between them.

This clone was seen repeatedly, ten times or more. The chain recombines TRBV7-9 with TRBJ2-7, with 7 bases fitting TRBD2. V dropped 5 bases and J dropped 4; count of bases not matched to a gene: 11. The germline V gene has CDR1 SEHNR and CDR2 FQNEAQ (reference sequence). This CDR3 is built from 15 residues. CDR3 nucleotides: TGTGCCAGCAGCCCCACTGGGGGGGTGACTTACGAGCAGTACTTC. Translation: CASSPTGGVTYEQYF.

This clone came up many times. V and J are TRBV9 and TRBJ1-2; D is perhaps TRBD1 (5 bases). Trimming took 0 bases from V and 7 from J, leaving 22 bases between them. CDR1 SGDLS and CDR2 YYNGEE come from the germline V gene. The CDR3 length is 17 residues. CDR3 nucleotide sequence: TGTGCCAGCAGCGTAGAAAATGGGGTCAGGGTGAGTTCTGGCTACACCTTC. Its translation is CASSVENGVRVSSGYTF.

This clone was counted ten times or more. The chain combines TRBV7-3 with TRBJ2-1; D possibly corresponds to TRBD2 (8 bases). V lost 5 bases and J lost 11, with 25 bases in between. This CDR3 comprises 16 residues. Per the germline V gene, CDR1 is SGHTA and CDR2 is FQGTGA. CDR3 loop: CASSPGGEREWNQQFF. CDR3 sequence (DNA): TGTGCCAGCAGCCCAGGGGGTGAGCGGGAGTGGAATCAGCAGTTCTTC.

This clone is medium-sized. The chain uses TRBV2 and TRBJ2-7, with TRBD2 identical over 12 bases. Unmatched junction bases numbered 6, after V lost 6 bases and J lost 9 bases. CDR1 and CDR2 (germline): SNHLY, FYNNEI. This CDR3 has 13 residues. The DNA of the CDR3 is TGTGCCAGCAGCGTAGGGACTAGCGGGCTGCAGTACTTC. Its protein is CASSVGTSGLQYF.

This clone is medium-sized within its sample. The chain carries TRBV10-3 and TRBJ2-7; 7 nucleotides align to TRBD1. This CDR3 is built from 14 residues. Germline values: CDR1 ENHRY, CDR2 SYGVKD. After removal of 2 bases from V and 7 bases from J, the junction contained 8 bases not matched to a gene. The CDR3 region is CAISEIKGAGEQYF. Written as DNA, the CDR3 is TGTGCCATCAGTGAGATCAAGGGGGCTGGGGAGCAGTACTTC.

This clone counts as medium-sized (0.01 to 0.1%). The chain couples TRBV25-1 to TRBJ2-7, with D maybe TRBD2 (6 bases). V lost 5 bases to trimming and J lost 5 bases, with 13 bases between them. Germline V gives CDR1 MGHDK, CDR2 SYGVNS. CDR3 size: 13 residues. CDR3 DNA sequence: TGTGCCAGCAGTTTCGGGGGAACCCACGAGCAGTACTTC. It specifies CASSFGGTHEQYF.

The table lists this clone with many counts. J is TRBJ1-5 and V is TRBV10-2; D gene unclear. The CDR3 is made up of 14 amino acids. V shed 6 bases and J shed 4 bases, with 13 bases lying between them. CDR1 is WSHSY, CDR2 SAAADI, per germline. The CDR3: CASRDYLANQPQHF. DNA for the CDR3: TGCGCCAGCAGGGACTACCTGGCAAATCAGCCCCAGCATTTT.

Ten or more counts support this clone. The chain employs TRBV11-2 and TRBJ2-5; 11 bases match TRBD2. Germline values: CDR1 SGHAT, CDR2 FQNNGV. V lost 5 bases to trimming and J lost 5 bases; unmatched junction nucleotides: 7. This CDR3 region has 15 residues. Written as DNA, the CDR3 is TGTGCCAGCAGCCCCCCTAGCGGGAGGAGCGAGACCCAGTACTTC. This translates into CASSPPSGRSETQYF. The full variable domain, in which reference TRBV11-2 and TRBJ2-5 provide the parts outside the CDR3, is EAGVAQSPRYKIIEKRQSVAFWCNPISGHATLYWYQQILGQGPKLLIQFQNNGVVDDSQLPKDRFSAERLKGVDSTLKIQPAKLEDSAVYLCASSPPSGRSETQYFGPGTRLLVL.

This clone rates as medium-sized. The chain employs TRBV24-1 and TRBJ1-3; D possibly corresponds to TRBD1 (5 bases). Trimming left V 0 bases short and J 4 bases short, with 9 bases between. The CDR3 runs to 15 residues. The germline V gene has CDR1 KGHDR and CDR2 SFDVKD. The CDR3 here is CATSDLPRVGNTIYF. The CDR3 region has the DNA TGTGCCACCAGTGATTTGCCCAGGGTCGGAAACACCATATATTTT.

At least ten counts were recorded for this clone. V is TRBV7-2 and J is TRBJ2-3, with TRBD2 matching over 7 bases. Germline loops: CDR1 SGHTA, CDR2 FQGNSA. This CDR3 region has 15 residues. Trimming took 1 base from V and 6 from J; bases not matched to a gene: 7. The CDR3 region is CASSLGGLVGDTQYF. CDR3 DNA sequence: TGTGCCAGCAGCTTAGGCGGACTAGTGGGGGATACGCAGTATTTT.

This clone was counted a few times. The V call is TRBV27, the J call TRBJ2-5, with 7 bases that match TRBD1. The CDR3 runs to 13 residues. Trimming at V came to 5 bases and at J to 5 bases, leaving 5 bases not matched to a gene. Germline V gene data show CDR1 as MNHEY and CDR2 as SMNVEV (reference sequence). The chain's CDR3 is CASSPQGDETQYF. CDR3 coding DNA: TGTGCCAGCAGTCCTCAGGGGGATGAGACCCAGTACTTC.

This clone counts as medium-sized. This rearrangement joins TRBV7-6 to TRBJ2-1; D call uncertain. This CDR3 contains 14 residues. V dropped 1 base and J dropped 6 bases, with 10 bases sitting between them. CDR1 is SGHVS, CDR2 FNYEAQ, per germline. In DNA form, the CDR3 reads TGTGCCAGCAGCTTAGGAGGCCCCTCCAATGAGCAGTTCTTC. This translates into CASSLGGPSNEQFF.

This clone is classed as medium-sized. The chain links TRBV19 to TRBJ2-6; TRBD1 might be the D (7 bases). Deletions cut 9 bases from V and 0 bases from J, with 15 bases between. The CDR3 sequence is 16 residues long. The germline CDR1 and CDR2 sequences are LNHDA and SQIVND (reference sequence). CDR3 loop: CARGGGRGSGANVLTF. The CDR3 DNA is TGTGCCAGAGGGGGCGGGCGGGGCTCTGGGGCCAACGTCCTGACTTTC.

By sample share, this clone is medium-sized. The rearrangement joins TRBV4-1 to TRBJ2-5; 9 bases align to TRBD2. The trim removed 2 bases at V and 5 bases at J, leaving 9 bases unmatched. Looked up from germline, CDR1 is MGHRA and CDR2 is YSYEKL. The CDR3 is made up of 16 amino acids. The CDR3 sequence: CASSQIILSGRETQYF. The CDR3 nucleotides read TGCGCCAGCAGCCAAATAATACTAAGCGGGAGGGAGACCCAGTACTTC.

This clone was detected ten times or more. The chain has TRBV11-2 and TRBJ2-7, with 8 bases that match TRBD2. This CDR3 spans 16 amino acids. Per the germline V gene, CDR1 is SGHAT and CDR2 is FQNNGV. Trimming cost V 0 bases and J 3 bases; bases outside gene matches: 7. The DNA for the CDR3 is TGTGCCAGCAGCTTAGATTTCGCGGGAGGCTACTACGAGCAGTACTTC. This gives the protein CASSLDFAGGYYEQYF.

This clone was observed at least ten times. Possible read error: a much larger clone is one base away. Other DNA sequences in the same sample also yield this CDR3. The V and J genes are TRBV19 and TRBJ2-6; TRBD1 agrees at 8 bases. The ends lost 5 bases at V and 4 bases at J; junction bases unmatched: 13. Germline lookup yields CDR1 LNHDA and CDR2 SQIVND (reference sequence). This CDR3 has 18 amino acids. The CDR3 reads CASSSGGQVFSGANVLTF. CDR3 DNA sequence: TGTGCCAGTAGTTCCGGGGGACAGGTCTTCTCGGGGGCCAACGTCCTGACTTTC.

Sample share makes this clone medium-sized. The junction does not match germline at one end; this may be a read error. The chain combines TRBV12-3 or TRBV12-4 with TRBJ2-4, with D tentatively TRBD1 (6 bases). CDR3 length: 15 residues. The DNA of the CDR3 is TGTGCCAGCAGTTTATTCACCCCCGCGCGAGGACAGTTGTGCTTC. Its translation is CASSLFTPARGQLCF.

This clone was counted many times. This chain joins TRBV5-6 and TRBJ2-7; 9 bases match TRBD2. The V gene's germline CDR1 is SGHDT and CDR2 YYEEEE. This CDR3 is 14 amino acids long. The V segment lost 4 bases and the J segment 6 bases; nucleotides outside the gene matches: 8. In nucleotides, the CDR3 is TGTGCCAGCAGCCCCCCGGGGCGGGGGGGCGAGCAGTACTTC. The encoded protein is CASSPPGRGGEQYF.

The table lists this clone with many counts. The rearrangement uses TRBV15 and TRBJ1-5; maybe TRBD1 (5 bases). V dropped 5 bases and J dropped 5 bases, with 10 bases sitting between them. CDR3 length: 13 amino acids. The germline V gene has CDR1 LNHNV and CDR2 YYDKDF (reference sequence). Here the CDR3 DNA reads TGTGCCACCAGCGGGGGGTTGTATCAGCCCCAGCATTTT. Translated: CATSGGLYQPQHF.

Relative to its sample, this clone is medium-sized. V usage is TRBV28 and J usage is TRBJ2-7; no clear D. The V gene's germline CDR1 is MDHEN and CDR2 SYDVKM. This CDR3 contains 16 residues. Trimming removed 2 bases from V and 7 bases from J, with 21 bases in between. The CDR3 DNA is TGTGCCAGCAGTTTAGCCCGCCGATTTCTGAGAGGTGAGCAGTACTTC. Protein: CASSLARRFLRGEQYF.

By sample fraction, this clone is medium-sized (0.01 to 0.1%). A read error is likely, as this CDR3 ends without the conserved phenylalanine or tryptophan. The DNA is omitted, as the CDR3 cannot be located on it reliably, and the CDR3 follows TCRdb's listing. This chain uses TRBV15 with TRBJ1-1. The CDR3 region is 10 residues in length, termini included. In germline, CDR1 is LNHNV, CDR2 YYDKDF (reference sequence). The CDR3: CATSRDSIQK.

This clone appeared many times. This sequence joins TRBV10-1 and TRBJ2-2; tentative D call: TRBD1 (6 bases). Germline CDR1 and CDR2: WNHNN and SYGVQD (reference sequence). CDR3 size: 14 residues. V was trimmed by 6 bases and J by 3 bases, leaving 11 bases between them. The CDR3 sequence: CASSLGQYTGELFF. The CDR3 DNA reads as TGCGCCAGCAGCCTCGGACAGTACACCGGGGAGCTGTTTTTT.

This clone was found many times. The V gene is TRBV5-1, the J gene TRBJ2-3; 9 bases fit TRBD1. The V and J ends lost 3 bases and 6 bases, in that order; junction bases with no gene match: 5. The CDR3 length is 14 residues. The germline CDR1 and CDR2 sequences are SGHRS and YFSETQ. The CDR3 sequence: CASSYRTGEDTQYF. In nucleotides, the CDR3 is TGCGCCAGCAGCTACCGGACAGGGGAGGATACGCAGTATTTT.

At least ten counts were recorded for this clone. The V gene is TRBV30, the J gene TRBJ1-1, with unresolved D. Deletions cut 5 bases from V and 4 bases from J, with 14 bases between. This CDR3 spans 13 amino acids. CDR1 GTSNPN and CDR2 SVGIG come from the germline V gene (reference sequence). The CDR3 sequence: CAWARMRATEAFF. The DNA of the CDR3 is TGTGCCTGGGCCCGGATGAGGGCCACTGAAGCTTTCTTT.

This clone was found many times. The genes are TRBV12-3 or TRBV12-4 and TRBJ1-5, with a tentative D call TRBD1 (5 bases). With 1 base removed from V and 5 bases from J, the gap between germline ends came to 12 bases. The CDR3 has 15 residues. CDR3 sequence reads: CASSLGRGLHQPQHF. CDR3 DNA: TGTGCCAGCAGTTTAGGTAGGGGTTTGCATCAGCCCCAGCATTTT.